Following are 2 T cell receptor beta chains from one sample sequenced in a study of T-cell memory formation after mild COVID-19. TCRdb re-derived calls from the 5' RACE reads in MiXCR, one entry per CDR3 protein. Among hundreds of thousands of distinct CDR3 sequences listed, roughly a sixth were seen once. What was sequenced was PBMCs or a T cell subset sorted from them (not recorded which). The receptors were gathered from an adult woman who had mild COVID-19 (a few samples of this study predate the infection). Cell type and time point are not known.

This chain uses TRBV10-3 with TRBJ2-7, with a tentative D call TRBD2 (6 bases). CDR3 length: 13 amino acids. Germline loops: CDR1 ENHRY, CDR2 SYGVKD. The germline V and J ends were trimmed by 4 bases and 7 bases, with 14 bases remaining between them. CDR3 DNA sequence: TGTGCCATCAGTGGCTTGGACCGGGGGGAGCAGTACTTC. Its translation: CAISGLDRGEQYF.

The chain uses TRBV7-9 and TRBJ2-1, with no clear D. Germline CDR1 and CDR2: SEHNR and FQNEAQ (reference sequence). CDR3 length: 16 residues. V lost 6 bases and J 5 bases, leaving 20 bases between the germline ends. The CDR3 bases are TGTGCCAGCAGGCCGCTCATGGTTGGGCCTAACAATGAGCAGTTCTTC. Its translation: CASRPLMVGPNNEQFF.